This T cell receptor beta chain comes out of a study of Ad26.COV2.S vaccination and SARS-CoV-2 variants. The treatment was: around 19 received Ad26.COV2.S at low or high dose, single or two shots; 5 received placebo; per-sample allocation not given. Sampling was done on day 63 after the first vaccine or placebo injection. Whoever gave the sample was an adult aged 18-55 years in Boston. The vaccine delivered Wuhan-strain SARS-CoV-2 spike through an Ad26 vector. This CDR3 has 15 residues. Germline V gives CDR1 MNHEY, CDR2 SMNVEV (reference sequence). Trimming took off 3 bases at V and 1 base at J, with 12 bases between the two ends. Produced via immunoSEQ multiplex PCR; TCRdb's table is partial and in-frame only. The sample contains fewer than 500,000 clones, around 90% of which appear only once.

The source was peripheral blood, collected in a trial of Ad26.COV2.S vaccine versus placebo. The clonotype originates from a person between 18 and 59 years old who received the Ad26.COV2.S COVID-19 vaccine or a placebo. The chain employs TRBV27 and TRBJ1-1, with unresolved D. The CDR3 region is CASSFNPTTNTEAFF. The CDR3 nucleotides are TGTGCCAGCAGTTTCAACCCGACAACGAACACTGAAGCTTTCTTT.